The 18 T cell receptor beta chains below come from one sample, sequenced in a study of CD8+CD57+ T cells in acquired aplastic anemia. Genomic DNA constituted the template upon which TCR beta VDJ and CDR3 profiling was performed. TCRdb redid the calling of the reads with MiXCR, one entry per CDR3 protein. The data contain about 190,000 distinct CDR3 sequences, approximately 49% of them singletons. The sequencing input was sorted CD4+, CD8+, or CD8+CD57+ T cells (not recorded which) from PBMCs. The receptors stem from a human donor in good health, serving as a control.

The V call is TRBV20-1, the J call TRBJ2-7; TRBD2 matches at 11 bases. The V gene's germline CDR1 is DFQATT and CDR2 SNEGSKA (reference sequence). V was clipped by 4 bases and J by 0 bases; unmatched bases: 11. CDR3 length: 17 residues. The DNA for the CDR3 is TGCAGTGCTAAGTCCGGGACTAGCGGTTTATCCTCCTACGAGCAGTACTTC. Its protein is CSAKSGTSGLSSYEQYF.

A word on this clonotype: No conserved phenylalanine or tryptophan ends this CDR3, so it is likely a read error. It is unclear where the CDR3 begins or ends on the DNA, so no DNA is shown, and the CDR3 is as TCRdb lists it. The chain couples TRBV7-2 to TRBJ1-6. With termini counted, the CDR3 has 13 amino acids. Germline CDR1 is SGHTA and CDR2 is FQGNSA. CDR3 residues: CASSLLTSRTTNY.

Comments on this clonotype: This could be a read error, since a much larger clone is one nucleotide away. The V gene is TRBV24-1, the J gene TRBJ1-5; TRBD1 might be the D (6 bases). Deletions cut 7 bases from V and 5 bases from J, with 11 bases between. The length of the CDR3 is 13 residues. The V gene's germline CDR1 is KGHDR and CDR2 SFDVKD. The CDR3 bases are TGTGCCACCAGATGGGGGCGGGATCAGCCCCAGCATTTT. Encoded protein: CATRWGRDQPQHF.

This clonotype was observed a few times. This CDR3 is CATSDFERNYGYTF. Written as DNA, the CDR3 is TGTGCCACCAGTGATTTTGAAAGGAACTATGGCTACACCTTC. This rearrangement joins TRBV24-1 to TRBJ1-2; D call uncertain. This CDR3 comprises 14 residues. V was clipped by 1 base and J by 2 bases, with 7 bases between them. The germline V gene has CDR1 KGHDR and CDR2 SFDVKD.

Many counts were recorded for this clonotype. V and J are TRBV20-1 and TRBJ2-5; 8 positions match TRBD1. V shed 5 bases, J shed 2 bases, and the junction held 4 bases outside the gene matches. This CDR3 contains 13 residues. From germline, CDR1 is DFQATT and CDR2 SNEGSKA (reference sequence). CDR3 DNA: TGCAGTGCTGGGTGGACAGGGCAAGAGACCCAGTACTTC. Its protein is CSAGWTGQETQYF.

This clonotype was seen many times. The gene calls are TRBV19 and TRBJ1-2, with D perhaps TRBD1 (6 bases). The V end was cut by 5 bases, the J end by 6 bases, with 19 bases between. CDR1 is LNHDA and CDR2 is SQIVND in the germline V gene (reference sequence). The CDR3 runs 15 residues. CDR3 in DNA: TGTGCCAGTAGTGGGGACATTCAGCTTATGCATGGCTACACCTTC. Its protein product is CASSGDIQLMHGYTF.

On this clonotype itself: With a much larger clone just one base away, this may be a read error. This rearrangement joins TRBV30 to TRBJ1-1, with a possible D match to TRBD1 (6 bases). V shed 0 bases and J shed 6 bases, with 14 bases lying between them. CDR1 GTSNPN and CDR2 SVGIG come from the germline V gene (reference sequence). The CDR3 is 14 amino acids. CDR3 region: CAWSVQGVGPEAFF. DNA for the CDR3: TGTGCCTGGAGTGTACAGGGCGTTGGCCCTGAAGCTTTCTTT. The full variable domain, in which reference TRBV30 and TRBJ1-1 provide the parts outside the CDR3, is SQTIHQWPATLVQPVGSPLSLECTVEGTSNPNLYWYRQAAGRGLQLLFYSVGIGQISSEVPQNLSASRPQDRQFILSSKKLLLSDSGFYLCAWSVQGVGPEAFFGQGTRLTVV.

This chain links TRBV24-1 with TRBJ1-2; D is uncertain. The CDR3 length is 15 residues. Germline CDR1 and CDR2: KGHDR and SFDVKD. V was shortened by 3 bases and J by 4 bases, with 14 bases between the two germline ends. CDR3 coding DNA: TGTGCCACCAGTGATGGAAATACGGACGTCTATGGCTACACCTTC. Protein: CATSDGNTDVYGYTF.

Points on this clonotype: The CDR3 ends on some other residue instead of the conserved phenylalanine or tryptophan, so this is likely a read error. The V and J genes are TRBV5-1 and TRBJ2-7, with 9 bases matching TRBD1. The CDR3 length is 15 residues. CDR1 and CDR2 (germline): SGHRS, YFSETQ. The CDR3: CAGSEGQGLSTGQYL. In nucleotides, the CDR3 is TGCGCCGGCAGCGAAGGACAGGGGCTATCTACGGGGCAGTACCTC.

This clonotype was detected a few times. This could be a read error, since a much larger clone is one nucleotide away. The chain carries TRBV19 and TRBJ2-1; D may be TRBD2 (7 bases). CDR3 length equals 18 residues. Germline V gene data show CDR1 as LNHDA and CDR2 as SQIVND (reference sequence). This CDR3 reads CASSTLPLGGGRYDEQFF. In DNA, the CDR3 is TGTGCCAGTAGTACCCTTCCTCTAGGGGGGGGCCGCTACGATGAGCAGTTCTTC.

The chain joins TRBV4-1 to TRBJ1-6, with D hard to call. The germline V gene has CDR1 MGHRA and CDR2 YSYEKL. Trimming stripped 0 bases from V and 8 bases from J, with 11 bases between. The CDR3 loop spans 15 amino acids. For the CDR3, the DNA is TGCGCCAGCAGCCAAGAAGGCGAAAGGGATTCACCCCTCCACTTT. It encodes CASSQEGERDSPLHF.

Many counts were recorded for this clonotype. The CDR3 spells CASSTVPNEKLFF. CDR3 DNA sequence: TGTGCCAGTTCGACAGTACCTAATGAAAAACTGTTTTTT. This rearrangement joins TRBV28 to TRBJ1-4, with D perhaps matching TRBD1 (5 bases). This CDR3 is 13 amino acids long. The V gene lost 9 bases and the J gene lost 3 bases, with 11 bases spanning the gap. In germline, CDR1 is MDHEN, CDR2 SYDVKM.

This chain connects TRBV7-4 to TRBJ1-5; possibly TRBD1 for D (5 bases). V was pared by 5 bases and J by 8 bases, with 7 bases between. Germline V lookup: CDR1 SGHVT, CDR2 SQSDAQ. The length of the CDR3 is 11 residues. The CDR3 DNA sequence: TGTGCCAGCAGCCAGGACAAGCCCCAGCATTTT. It is translated as CASSQDKPQHF.

This clonotype has at least ten counts. The rearrangement links TRBV7-2 to TRBJ2-5; a weak D match, TRBD1 (6 bases). This CDR3 comprises 14 residues. V lost 3 bases and J lost 4, with 12 bases in between. Germline-derived CDR1 and CDR2 are SGHTA and FQGNSA. CDR3 residues: CASSFQGLGETQYF. CDR3 bases: TGTGCCAGCAGCTTCCAGGGGTTAGGAGAGACCCAGTACTTC.

The V gene is TRBV20-1, the J gene TRBJ2-5; no firm D call. Trimming removed 6 bases at V and 5 bases at J, with 25 bases between. Germline values: CDR1 DFQATT, CDR2 SNEGSKA (reference sequence). This CDR3 comprises 16 residues. CDR3 sequence reads: CSAKDAVDNPRETQYF. Here the CDR3 DNA reads TGCAGTGCCAAAGACGCTGTCGACAACCCCAGGGAGACCCAGTACTTC.

This clonotype was detected many times. This chain joins TRBV12-3 or TRBV12-4 and TRBJ1-4, with D perhaps TRBD1 (5 bases). The length of the CDR3 is 15 residues. V was shortened by 6 bases and J by 0 bases, with 11 bases between the two germline ends. CDR3 region: CASSAGVATNEKLFF. CDR3 nucleotide sequence: TGTGCCAGCAGCGCGGGGGTTGCAACTAATGAAAAACTGTTTTTT.

This sequence joins TRBV7-3 and TRBJ2-6, with D possibly TRBD1 on 5 matching bases. Looked up from germline, CDR1 is SGHTA and CDR2 is FQGTGA. V lost 3 bases and J 4 bases, leaving 13 bases between the germline ends. This CDR3 comprises 16 residues. The CDR3 loop reads CASSLGPESGANVLTF. In nucleotides, the CDR3 is TGTGCCAGCAGCTTGGGGCCAGAGTCCGGGGCCAACGTCCTGACTTTC. Variable domain in full (rest from reference TRBV7-3 and TRBJ2-6): GAGVSQTPSNKVTEKGKYVELRCDPISGHTALYWYRQSLGQGPEFLIYFQGTGAADDSGLPNDRFFAVRPEGSVSTLKIQRTERGDSAVYLCASSLGPESGANVLTFGAGSRLTVL.

In nucleotides, the CDR3 is TGCGCCAGCAGCGACTCATCGGGTACGCAGTATTTT. Protein product: CASSDSSGTQYF. The chain is built from TRBV10-1 and TRBJ2-3; D is undetermined. Trimming took off 6 bases at V and 8 bases at J, with 12 bases between the two ends. The CDR3 runs to 12 residues. Germline V gene lookup returns CDR1 WNHNN and CDR2 SYGVQD (reference sequence).